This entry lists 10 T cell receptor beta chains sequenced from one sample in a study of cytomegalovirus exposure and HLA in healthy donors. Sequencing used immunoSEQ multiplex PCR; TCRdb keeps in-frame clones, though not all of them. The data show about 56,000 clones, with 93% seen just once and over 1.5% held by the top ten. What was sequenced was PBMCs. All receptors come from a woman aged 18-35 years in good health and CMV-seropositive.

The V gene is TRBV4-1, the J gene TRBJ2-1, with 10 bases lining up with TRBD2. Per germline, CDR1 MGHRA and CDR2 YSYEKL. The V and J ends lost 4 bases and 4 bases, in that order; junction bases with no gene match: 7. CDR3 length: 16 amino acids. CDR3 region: CASSLASGGRYNEQFF. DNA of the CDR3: TGCGCCAGCAGCCTTGCTAGCGGGGGCCGGTACAATGAGCAGTTCTTC.

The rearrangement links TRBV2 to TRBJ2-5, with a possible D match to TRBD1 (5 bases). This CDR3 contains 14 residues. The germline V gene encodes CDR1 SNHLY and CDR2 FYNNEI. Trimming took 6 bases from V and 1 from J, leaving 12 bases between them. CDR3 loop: CASRMGQGQETQYF. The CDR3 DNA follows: TGTGCCAGCAGGATGGGGCAGGGCCAAGAGACCCAGTACTTC.

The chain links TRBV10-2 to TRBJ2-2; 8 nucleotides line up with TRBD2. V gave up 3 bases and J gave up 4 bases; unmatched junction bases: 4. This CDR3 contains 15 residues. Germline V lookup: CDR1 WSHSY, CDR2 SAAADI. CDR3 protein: CASSEMAGGTGELFF. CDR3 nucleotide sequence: TGCGCCAGCAGTGAAATGGCGGGGGGCACCGGGGAGCTGTTTTTT.

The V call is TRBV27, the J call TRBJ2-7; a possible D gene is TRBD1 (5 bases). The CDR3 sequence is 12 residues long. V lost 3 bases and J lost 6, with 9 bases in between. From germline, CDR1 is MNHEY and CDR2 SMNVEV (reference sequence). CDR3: CASSFLTGEQYF. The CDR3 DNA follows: TGTGCCAGCAGTTTTCTAACAGGCGAGCAGTACTTC.

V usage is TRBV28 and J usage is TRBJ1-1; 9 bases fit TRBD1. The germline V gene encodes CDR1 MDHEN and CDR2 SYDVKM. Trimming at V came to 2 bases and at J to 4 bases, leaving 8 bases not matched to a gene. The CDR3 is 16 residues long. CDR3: CASSLVLGTGTTEAFF. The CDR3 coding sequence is TGTGCCAGCAGTTTAGTATTAGGGACAGGGACCACTGAAGCTTTCTTT.

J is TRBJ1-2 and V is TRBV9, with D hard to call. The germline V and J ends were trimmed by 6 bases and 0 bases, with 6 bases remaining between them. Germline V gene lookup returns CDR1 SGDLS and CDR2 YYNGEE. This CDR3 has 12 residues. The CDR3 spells CASTPANYGYTF. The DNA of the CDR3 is TGTGCCAGCACACCAGCTAACTATGGCTACACCTTC.

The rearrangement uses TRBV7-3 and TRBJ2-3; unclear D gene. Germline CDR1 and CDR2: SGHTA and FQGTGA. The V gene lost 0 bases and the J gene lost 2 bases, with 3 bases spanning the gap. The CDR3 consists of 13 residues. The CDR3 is CASSLTYTDTQYF. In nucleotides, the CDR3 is TGTGCCAGCAGCTTAACGTACACAGATACGCAGTATTTT.

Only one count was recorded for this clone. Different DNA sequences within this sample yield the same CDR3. CDR3 in DNA: TGTGCCAGCAGTCTACAGGGCACTGAAGCTTTCTTT. It translates to CASSLQGTEAFF. This rearrangement joins TRBV27 to TRBJ1-1; D is possibly TRBD1 (6 bases). CDR1 is MNHEY, CDR2 SMNVEV, per germline (reference sequence). The CDR3 runs 12 residues. Trimming took off 5 bases at V and 4 bases at J, with 8 bases between the two ends.

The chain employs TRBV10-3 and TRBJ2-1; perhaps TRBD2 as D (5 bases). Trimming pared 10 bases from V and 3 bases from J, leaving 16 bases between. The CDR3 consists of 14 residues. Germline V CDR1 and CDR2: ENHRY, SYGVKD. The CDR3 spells CATEAESGYNEQFF. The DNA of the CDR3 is TGTGCCACCGAAGCGGAGTCCGGCTACAATGAGCAGTTCTTC.

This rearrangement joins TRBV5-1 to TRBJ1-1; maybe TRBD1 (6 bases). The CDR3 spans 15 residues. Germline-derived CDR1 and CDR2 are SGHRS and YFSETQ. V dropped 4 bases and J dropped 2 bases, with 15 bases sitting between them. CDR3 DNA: TGCGCCAGCAGCCCGTCGCTACAGGGTAACACTGAAGCTTTCTTT. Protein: CASSPSLQGNTEAFF.